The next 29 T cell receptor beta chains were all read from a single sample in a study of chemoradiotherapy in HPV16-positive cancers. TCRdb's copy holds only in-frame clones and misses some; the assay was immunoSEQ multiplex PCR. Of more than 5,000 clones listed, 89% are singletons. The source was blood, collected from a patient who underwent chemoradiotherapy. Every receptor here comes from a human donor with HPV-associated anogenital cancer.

CDR3 nucleotide sequence: TGTGCCAGCAGCGTGTTAGCGGGAGGCCTCAACACCGGGGAGCTGTTTTTT. Protein: CASSVLAGGLNTGELFF. The V and J genes are TRBV9 and TRBJ2-2, with 10 nucleotides matching TRBD2. J was trimmed by 2 bases and V by 2 bases; bases with no gene match: 6. CDR1 is SGDLS, CDR2 YYNGEE, per germline. The CDR3 has 17 residues. The full variable domain, in which reference TRBV9 and TRBJ2-2 provide the parts outside the CDR3, is DSGVTQTPKHLITATGQRVTLRCSPRSGDLSVYWYQQSLDQGLQFLIQYYNGEERAKGNILERFSAQQFPDLHSELNLSSLELGDSALYFCASSVLAGGLNTGELFFGEGSRLTVL.

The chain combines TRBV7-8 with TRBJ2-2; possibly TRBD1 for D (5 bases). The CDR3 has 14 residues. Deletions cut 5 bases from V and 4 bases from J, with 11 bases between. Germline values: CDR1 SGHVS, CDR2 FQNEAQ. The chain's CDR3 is CASSRVGATGELFF. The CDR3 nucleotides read TGTGCCAGCAGCCGGGTAGGGGCCACCGGGGAGCTGTTTTTT.

CDR3 region: CASSEIGQTATEAFF. The CDR3 DNA is TGTGCCAGCAGTGAAATAGGACAGACTGCGACTGAAGCTTTCTTT. The chain combines TRBV6-1 with TRBJ1-1; D is possibly TRBD1 (6 bases). The CDR3 loop spans 15 amino acids. CDR1 MNHNS and CDR2 SASEGT come from the germline V gene. V shed 2 bases and J shed 5 bases, with 15 bases lying between them.

CDR3 DNA sequence: TGTGCCTGGGCGGGGGAATACGAGCAGTACTTC. Its translation: CAWAGEYEQYF. The J gene is TRBJ2-7, the V gene TRBV30; 7 bases fit TRBD2. The J segment lost 4 bases and the V segment lost 5 bases, leaving 2 bases of the junction unmatched. The germline gives CDR1 GTSNPN, CDR2 SVGIG (reference sequence). This CDR3 has 11 residues.

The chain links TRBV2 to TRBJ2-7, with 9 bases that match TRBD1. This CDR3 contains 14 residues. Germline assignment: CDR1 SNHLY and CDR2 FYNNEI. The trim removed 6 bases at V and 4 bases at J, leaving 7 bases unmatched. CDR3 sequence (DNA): TGTGCCAGCAGCCGGGACAGGGAACGGTACGAGCAGTACTTC. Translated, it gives CASSRDRERYEQYF.

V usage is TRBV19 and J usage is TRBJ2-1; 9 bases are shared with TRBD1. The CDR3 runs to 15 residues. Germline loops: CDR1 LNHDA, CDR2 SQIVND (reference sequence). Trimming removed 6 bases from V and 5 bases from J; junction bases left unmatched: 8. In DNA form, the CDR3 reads TGTGCCAGTAGGAACCGGGACAGGGTCAACAATGAGCAGTTCTTC. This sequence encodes CASRNRDRVNNEQFF. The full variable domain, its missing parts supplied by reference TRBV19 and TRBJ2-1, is DGGITQSPKYLFRKEGQNVTLSCEQNLNHDAMYWYRQDPGQGLRLIYYSQIVNDFQKGDIAEGYSVSREKKESFPLTVTSAQKNPTAFYLCASRNRDRVNNEQFFGPGTRLTVL.

The CDR3 loop reads CASSTGQSGPKLGEQFF. The CDR3, as DNA: TGTGCCAGCAGCACCGGGCAGAGCGGCCCAAAACTCGGTGAGCAGTTCTTC. The chain is built from TRBV21-1 and TRBJ2-1; TRBD2 was called by the table and not checked on the DNA. TRBV21-1 is a listed pseudogene. CDR3 length equals 17 residues.

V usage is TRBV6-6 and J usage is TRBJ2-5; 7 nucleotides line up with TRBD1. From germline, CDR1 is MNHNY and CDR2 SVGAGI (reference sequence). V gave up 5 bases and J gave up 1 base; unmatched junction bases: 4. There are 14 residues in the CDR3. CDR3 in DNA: TGTGCCAGCAGTAGGACAGGTTCCCAAGAGACCCAGTACTTC. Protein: CASSRTGSQETQYF.

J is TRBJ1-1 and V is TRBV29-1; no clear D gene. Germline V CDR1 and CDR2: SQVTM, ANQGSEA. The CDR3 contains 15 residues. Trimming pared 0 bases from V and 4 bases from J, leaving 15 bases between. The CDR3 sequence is CSVEDPGLVGTEAFF. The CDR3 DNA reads TGCAGCGTTGAAGATCCGGGCCTAGTAGGCACTGAAGCTTTCTTT.

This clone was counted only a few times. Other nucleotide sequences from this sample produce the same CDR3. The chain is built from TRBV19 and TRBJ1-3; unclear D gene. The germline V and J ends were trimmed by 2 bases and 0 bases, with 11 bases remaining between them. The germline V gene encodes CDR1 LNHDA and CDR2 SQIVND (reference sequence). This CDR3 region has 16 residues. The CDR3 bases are TGTGCCAGTAGTATATCACTAGCGAGCTCTGGAAACACCATATATTTT. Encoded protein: CASSISLASSGNTIYF. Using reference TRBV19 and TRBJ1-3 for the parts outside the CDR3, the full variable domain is DGGITQSPKYLFRKEGQNVTLSCEQNLNHDAMYWYRQDPGQGLRLIYYSQIVNDFQKGDIAEGYSVSREKKESFPLTVTSAQKNPTAFYLCASSISLASSGNTIYFGEGSWLTVV.

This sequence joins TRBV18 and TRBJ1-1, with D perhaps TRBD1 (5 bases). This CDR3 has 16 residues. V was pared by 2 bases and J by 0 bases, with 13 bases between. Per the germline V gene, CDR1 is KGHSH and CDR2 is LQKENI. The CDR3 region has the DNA TGTGCCAGCTCACCATGGGAGGGGATCATGAACACTGAAGCTTTCTTT. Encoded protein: CASSPWEGIMNTEAFF.

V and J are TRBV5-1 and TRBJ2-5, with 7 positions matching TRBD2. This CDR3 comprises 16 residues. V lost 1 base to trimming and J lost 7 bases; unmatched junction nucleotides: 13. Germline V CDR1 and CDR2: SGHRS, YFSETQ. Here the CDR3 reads CASSLSTGGSGGTQYF. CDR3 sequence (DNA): TGCGCCAGCAGCTTGTCAACCGGCGGGAGTGGGGGGACCCAGTACTTC.

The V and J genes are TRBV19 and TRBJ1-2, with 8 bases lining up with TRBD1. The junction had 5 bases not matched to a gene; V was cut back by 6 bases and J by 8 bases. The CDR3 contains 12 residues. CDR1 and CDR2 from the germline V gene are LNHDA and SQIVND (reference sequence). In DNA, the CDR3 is TGTGCCAGTAGCCCTGACAGGGGCGGCTACACCTTC. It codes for CASSPDRGGYTF.

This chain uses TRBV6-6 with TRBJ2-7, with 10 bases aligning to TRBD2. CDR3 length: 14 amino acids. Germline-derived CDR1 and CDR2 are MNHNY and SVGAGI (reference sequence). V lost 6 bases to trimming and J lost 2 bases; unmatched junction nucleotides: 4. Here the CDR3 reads CASRPGTSAYEQYF. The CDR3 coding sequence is TGTGCCAGCAGACCCGGGACTAGCGCCTACGAGCAGTACTTC.

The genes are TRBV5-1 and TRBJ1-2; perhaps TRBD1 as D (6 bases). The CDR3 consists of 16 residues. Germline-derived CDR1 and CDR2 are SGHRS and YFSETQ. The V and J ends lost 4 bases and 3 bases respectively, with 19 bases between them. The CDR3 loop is CASSREGQGRDYGYTF. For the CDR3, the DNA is TGCGCCAGCAGCCGCGAAGGGCAGGGGAGGGACTATGGCTACACCTTC.

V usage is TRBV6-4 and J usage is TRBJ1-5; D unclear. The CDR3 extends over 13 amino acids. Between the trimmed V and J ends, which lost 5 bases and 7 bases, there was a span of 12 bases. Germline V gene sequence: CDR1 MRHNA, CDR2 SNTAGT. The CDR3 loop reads CASSTDPRQPQHF. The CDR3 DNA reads TGTGCCAGCAGTACTGACCCCCGGCAGCCCCAGCATTTT.

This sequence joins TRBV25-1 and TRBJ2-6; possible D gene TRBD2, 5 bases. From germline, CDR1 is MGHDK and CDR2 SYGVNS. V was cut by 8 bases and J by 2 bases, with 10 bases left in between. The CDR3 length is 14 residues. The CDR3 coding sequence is TGTGCCAGCCGAGGAGGTCCTGGGGCCAACGTCCTGACTTTC. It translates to CASRGGPGANVLTF. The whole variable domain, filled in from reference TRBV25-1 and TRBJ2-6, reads EADIYQTPRYLVIGTGKKITLECSQTMGHDKMYWYQQDPGMELHLIHYSYGVNSTEKGDLSSESTVSRIRTEHFPLTLESARPSHTSQYLCASRGGPGANVLTFGAGSRLTVL.

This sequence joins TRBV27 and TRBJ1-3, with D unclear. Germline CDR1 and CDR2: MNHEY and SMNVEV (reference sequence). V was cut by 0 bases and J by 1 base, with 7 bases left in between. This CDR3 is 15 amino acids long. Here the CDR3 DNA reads TGTGCCAGCAGTTTATCGGAGGGATCTGGAAACACCATATATTTT. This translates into CASSLSEGSGNTIYF.

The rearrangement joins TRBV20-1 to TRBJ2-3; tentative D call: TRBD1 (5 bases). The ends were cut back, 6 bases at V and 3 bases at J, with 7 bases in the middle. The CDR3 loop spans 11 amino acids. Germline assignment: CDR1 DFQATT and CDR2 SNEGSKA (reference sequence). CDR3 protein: CSAPGTDTQYF. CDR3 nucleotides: TGCAGTGCACCAGGGACAGATACGCAGTATTTT.

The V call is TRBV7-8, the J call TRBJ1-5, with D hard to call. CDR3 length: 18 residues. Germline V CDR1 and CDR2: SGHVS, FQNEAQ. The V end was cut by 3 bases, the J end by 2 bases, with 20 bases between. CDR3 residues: CASSLGILVVSGNQPQHF. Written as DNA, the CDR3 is TGTGCCAGCAGCTTGGGGATATTAGTCGTGTCGGGCAATCAGCCCCAGCATTTT.

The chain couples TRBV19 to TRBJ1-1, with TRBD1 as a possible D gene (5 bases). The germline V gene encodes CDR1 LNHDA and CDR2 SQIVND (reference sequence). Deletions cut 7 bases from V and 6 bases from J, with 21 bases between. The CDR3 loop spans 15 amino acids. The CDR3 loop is CASKEGAVNNAEAFF. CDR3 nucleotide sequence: TGTGCCAGTAAGGAAGGGGCCGTCAATAACGCTGAAGCTTTCTTT.

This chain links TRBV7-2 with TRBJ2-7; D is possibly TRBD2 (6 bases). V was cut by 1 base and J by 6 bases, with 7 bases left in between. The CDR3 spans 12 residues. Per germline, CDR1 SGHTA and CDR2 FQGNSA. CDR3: CASSLGRGEQYF. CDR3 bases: TGTGCCAGCAGCTTAGGGCGGGGCGAGCAGTACTTC.

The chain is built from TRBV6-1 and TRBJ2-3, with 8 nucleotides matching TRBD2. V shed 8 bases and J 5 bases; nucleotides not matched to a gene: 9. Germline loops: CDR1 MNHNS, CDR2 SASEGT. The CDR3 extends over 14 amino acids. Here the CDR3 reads CASGSGGGGDTQYF. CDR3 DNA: TGTGCCAGCGGGAGCGGGGGCGGGGGAGATACGCAGTATTTT.

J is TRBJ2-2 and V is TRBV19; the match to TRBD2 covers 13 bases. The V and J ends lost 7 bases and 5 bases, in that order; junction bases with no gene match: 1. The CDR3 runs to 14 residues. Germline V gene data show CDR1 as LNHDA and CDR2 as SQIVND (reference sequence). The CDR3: CASKLAGGTGELFF. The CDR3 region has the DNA TGTGCCAGTAAACTAGCGGGGGGGACCGGGGAGCTGTTTTTT.

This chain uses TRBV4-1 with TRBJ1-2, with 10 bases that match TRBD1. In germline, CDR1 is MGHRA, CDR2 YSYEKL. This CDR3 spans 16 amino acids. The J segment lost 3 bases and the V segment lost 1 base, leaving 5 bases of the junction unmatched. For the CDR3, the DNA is TGCGCCAGCAGCCAAGGTTGGACAGGGGGGGACTATGGCTACACCTTC. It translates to CASSQGWTGGDYGYTF.

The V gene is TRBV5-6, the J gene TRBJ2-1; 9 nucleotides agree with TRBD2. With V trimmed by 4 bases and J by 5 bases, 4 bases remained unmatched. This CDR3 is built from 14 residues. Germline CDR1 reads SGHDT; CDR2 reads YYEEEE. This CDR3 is CASSPGLANNEQFF. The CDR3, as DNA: TGTGCCAGCAGCCCCGGACTAGCGAACAATGAGCAGTTCTTC.

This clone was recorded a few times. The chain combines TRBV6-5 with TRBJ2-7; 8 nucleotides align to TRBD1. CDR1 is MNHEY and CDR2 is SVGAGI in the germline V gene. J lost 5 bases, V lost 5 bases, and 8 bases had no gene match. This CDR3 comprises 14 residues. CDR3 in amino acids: CASSIPGGADEQYF. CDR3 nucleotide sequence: TGTGCCAGCAGTATCCCAGGGGGCGCGGACGAGCAGTACTTC.

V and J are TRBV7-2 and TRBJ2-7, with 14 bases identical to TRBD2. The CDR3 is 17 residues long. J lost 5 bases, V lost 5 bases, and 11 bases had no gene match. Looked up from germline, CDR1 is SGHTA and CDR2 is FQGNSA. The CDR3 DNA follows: TGTGCCAGCAGCCCGGGACTAGCGGGGGCGTTCCGGAACGAGCAGTACTTC. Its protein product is CASSPGLAGAFRNEQYF.

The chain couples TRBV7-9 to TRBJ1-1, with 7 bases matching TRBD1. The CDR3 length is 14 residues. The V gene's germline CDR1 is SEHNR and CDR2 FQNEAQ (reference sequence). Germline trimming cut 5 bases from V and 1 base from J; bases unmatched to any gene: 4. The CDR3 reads CASSPGTANTEAFF. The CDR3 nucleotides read TGTGCCAGCAGCCCCGGGACAGCGAACACTGAAGCTTTCTTT.